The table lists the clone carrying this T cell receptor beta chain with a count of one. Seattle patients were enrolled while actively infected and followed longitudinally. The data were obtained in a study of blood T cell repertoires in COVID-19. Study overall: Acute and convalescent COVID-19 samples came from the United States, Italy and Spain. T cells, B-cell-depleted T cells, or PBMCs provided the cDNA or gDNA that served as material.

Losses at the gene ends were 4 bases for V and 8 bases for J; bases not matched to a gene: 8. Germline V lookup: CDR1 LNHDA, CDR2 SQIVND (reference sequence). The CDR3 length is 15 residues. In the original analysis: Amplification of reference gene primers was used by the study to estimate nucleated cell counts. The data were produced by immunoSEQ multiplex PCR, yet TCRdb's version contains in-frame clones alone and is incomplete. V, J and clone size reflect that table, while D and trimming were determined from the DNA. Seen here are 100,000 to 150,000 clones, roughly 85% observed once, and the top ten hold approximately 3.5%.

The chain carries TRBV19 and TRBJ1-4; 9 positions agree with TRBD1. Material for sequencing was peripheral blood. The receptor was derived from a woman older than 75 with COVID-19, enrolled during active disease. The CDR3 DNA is TGTGCCAGTAGTAAACCGCCCGGGACAGGGGAAAAACTGTTTTTT. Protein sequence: CASSKPPGTGEKLFF.